Presented here are 16 T cell receptor beta chains from one specimen sequenced in a study of T cell changes during pregnancy in multiple sclerosis. The repertoire was sequenced with immunoSEQ multiplex PCR; TCRdb's copy has only in-frame clones and lacks some. The sample records 55,000 to 65,000 clones, around 90% being singletons. The sample in question was peripheral blood, obtained in the second trimester of pregnancy. The receptor source for this set is a female donor with multiple sclerosis, enrolled in a pregnancy study.

The chain employs TRBV18 and TRBJ1-5; 10 bases agree with TRBD1. The CDR3 is 15 amino acids. From germline, CDR1 is KGHSH and CDR2 LQKENI. The junction had 4 bases not matched to a gene; V was cut back by 3 bases and J by 5 bases. This chain's CDR3 is CASSPGQGRYQPQHF. The CDR3 DNA is TGTGCCAGCTCACCGGGACAGGGGCGGTATCAGCCCCAGCATTTT.

This sequence joins TRBV28 and TRBJ2-1; possibly TRBD2 for D (7 bases). With 6 bases removed from V and 5 bases from J, the gap between germline ends came to 17 bases. In germline, CDR1 is MDHEN, CDR2 SYDVKM. The CDR3 sequence is 15 residues long. The DNA of the CDR3 is TGTGCCAGCAGAGGGGGGGGGCCGGACCACAATGAGCAGTTCTTC. Protein: CASRGGGPDHNEQFF.

Within the sample, this clone is medium-sized. The V call is TRBV28, the J call TRBJ1-3; D is possibly TRBD1 (5 bases). Germline V gene data show CDR1 as MDHEN and CDR2 as SYDVKM. The CDR3 is 14 residues long. V lost 2 bases to trimming and J lost 1 base, with 6 bases between them. The CDR3 DNA reads as TGTGCCAGCAGTTTAAGGGGTTCTGGAAACACCATATATTTT. Translated, it gives CASSLRGSGNTIYF.

V gene TRBV18 combines with J gene TRBJ2-5; possible D gene TRBD1, 5 bases. Per germline, CDR1 KGHSH and CDR2 LQKENI. This CDR3 has 15 residues. Trimming removed 6 bases from V and 4 bases from J, with 18 bases in between. This CDR3 is CASSFTGLGSETQYF. In DNA form, the CDR3 reads TGTGCCAGCTCCTTTACAGGCCTAGGATCAGAGACCCAGTACTTC.

The chain joins TRBV27 to TRBJ2-7; D is perhaps TRBD1 (5 bases). Trimming took off 2 bases at V and 2 bases at J, with 7 bases between the two ends. This CDR3 comprises 13 residues. The V gene's germline CDR1 is MNHEY and CDR2 SMNVEV (reference sequence). The CDR3 sequence: CASSLDSTYEQYF. In nucleotides, the CDR3 is TGTGCCAGCAGTTTAGACAGTACCTACGAGCAGTACTTC.

V usage is TRBV28 and J usage is TRBJ1-2, with 12 bases matching TRBD1. CDR3 length: 15 amino acids. Trimming cost V 4 bases and J 4 bases; bases outside gene matches: 4. Per the germline V gene, CDR1 is MDHEN and CDR2 is SYDVKM. The CDR3 reads CASSYRDRGLYGYTF. The CDR3 nucleotides are TGTGCCAGCAGTTACCGGGACAGGGGGCTCTATGGCTACACCTTC.

The chain carries TRBV6-6 and TRBJ2-3; D is perhaps TRBD2 (6 bases). Germline V gene lookup returns CDR1 MNHNY and CDR2 SVGAGI (reference sequence). The CDR3 consists of 13 residues. Trimming pared 5 bases from V and 4 bases from J, leaving 10 bases between. Here the CDR3 reads CASSPSVADTQYF. Here the CDR3 DNA reads TGTGCCAGCAGTCCTAGCGTTGCAGATACGCAGTATTTT.

This clone came up once. The V call is TRBV2, the J call TRBJ1-1; D is uncertain. The CDR3 runs 13 residues. V lost 5 bases to trimming and J lost 2 bases, with 9 bases between them. Germline V gene lookup returns CDR1 SNHLY and CDR2 FYNNEI. DNA for the CDR3: TGTGCCAGCAGTCCTACGGGTAACACTGAAGCTTTCTTT. It translates to CASSPTGNTEAFF. Full variable domain (rest looked up from reference TRBV2 and TRBJ1-1): EPEVTQTPSHQVTQMGQEVILRCVPISNHLYFYWYRQILGQKVEFLVSFYNNEISEKSEIFDDQFSVERPDGSNFTLKIRSTKLEDSAMYFCASSPTGNTEAFFGQGTRLTVV.

The chain joins TRBV7-2 to TRBJ1-1; maybe TRBD1 (5 bases). Trimming pared 3 bases from V and 6 bases from J, leaving 14 bases between. Germline-derived CDR1 and CDR2 are SGHTA and FQGNSA. This CDR3 spans 14 amino acids. The CDR3 loop reads CASSLVRGWAEAFF. The CDR3 DNA sequence: TGTGCCAGCAGCTTGGTAAGGGGTTGGGCTGAAGCTTTCTTT.

V usage is TRBV13 and J usage is TRBJ2-3; D is possibly TRBD2 (5 bases). CDR1 is PRHDT and CDR2 is FYEKMQ in the germline V gene (reference sequence). This CDR3 comprises 15 residues. Trimming took off 4 bases at V and 0 bases at J, with 11 bases between the two ends. In DNA form, the CDR3 reads TGTGCCAGCAGCTGGCGCGGCGGGAGCACAGATACGCAGTATTTT. Protein: CASSWRGGSTDTQYF.

The rearrangement joins TRBV28 to TRBJ1-2, with TRBD1 matching over 12 bases. With V trimmed by 11 bases and J by 5 bases, 9 bases remained unmatched. This CDR3 comprises 14 residues. Germline V lookup: CDR1 MDHEN, CDR2 SYDVKM. CDR3 loop: CAGRRDRGPYGYTF. In DNA form, the CDR3 reads TGTGCCGGCCGACGGGACAGGGGGCCTTATGGCTACACCTTC.

The DNA for the CDR3 is TGTGCCAGCCGCCCTGTAGGGAGTTACAATGAGCAGTTCTTC. The encoded protein is CASRPVGSYNEQFF. The V gene is TRBV27, the J gene TRBJ2-1; TRBD2 might be the D (5 bases). CDR3 length: 14 residues. CDR1 and CDR2 from the germline V gene are MNHEY and SMNVEV (reference sequence). Trimming stripped 8 bases from V and 4 bases from J, with 15 bases between.

The genes are TRBV2 and TRBJ1-5, with unresolved D. The germline V gene encodes CDR1 SNHLY and CDR2 FYNNEI. The CDR3 runs 15 residues. Between the trimmed V and J ends, which lost 7 bases and 1 base, there was a span of 14 bases. The DNA of the CDR3 is TGTGCCAGCACCGTTAGAGGGATGAGCAATCAGCCCCAGCATTTT. Translating gives CASTVRGMSNQPQHF.

The V and J genes are TRBV5-6 and TRBJ1-4, with D uncertain. There are 12 residues in the CDR3. V shed 2 bases and J shed 5 bases, with 4 bases lying between them. Per the germline V gene, CDR1 is SGHDT and CDR2 is YYEEEE. In DNA form, the CDR3 reads TGTGCCAGCAGCTTCCAGAATGAAAAACTGTTTTTT. Amino acid sequence: CASSFQNEKLFF. Full variable domain (remainder filled in from reference TRBV5-6 and TRBJ1-4): DAGVTQSPTHLIKTRGQQVTLRCSPKSGHDTVSWYQQALGQGPQFIFQYYEEEERQRGNFPDRFSGHQFPNYSSELNVNALLLGDSALYLCASSFQNEKLFFGSGTQLSVL.

This chain links TRBV7-3 with TRBJ2-2; 11 positions match TRBD2. J was trimmed by 2 bases and V by 4 bases; bases with no gene match: 3. Germline CDR1 SGHTA, CDR2 FQGTGA. CDR3 length: 16 residues. The CDR3 loop is CASSWTSGRNTGELFF. DNA of the CDR3: TGTGCCAGCAGCTGGACTAGCGGGCGCAACACCGGGGAGCTGTTTTTT. The variable domain in full, completed from reference TRBV7-3 and TRBJ2-2, reads GAGVSQTPSNKVTEKGKYVELRCDPISGHTALYWYRQSLGQGPEFLIYFQGTGAADDSGLPNDRFFAVRPEGSVSTLKIQRTERGDSAVYLCASSWTSGRNTGELFFGEGSRLTVL.

This sequence joins TRBV27 and TRBJ2-1, with 9 bases identical to TRBD2. The V segment lost 5 bases and the J segment 7 bases; nucleotides outside the gene matches: 3. The germline V gene encodes CDR1 MNHEY and CDR2 SMNVEV (reference sequence). The CDR3 runs to 13 residues. The DNA of the CDR3 is TGTGCCAGCAGTCGACTAGCGGAGAATGAGCAGTTCTTC. This translates into CASSRLAENEQFF.